One sample yielded the 25 T cell receptor beta chains listed below, sequenced in a study of cytomegalovirus exposure and HLA in healthy donors. This PCR relied on a set of 60 Vbeta primers and 13 Jbeta primers. Sequencing was performed with immunoSEQ multiplex PCR; in TCRdb, only in-frame clones are kept and a portion is missing. The sample lists 150,000 to 200,000 clones, more than 65% seen once, with approximately 2.9% in the top ten. Input material: PBMCs. The receptors originated from a female donor in good health and CMV-seronegative.

The chain carries TRBV2 and TRBJ2-5; weak D call: TRBD1 (5 bases). TRBJ2-7 matches the DNA end more closely, so the J call is doubtful. The CDR3 loop spans 14 amino acids. In germline, CDR1 is SNHLY, CDR2 FYNNEI. CDR3 nucleotide sequence: TGTGCCAGCAGTGTAAAGGGGTTATCCTACGAGCAGTACTTC. Translation: CASSVKGLSYEQYF.

V usage is TRBV27 and J usage is TRBJ1-1; D ambiguous. The V gene lost 3 bases and the J gene lost 7 bases, with 12 bases spanning the gap. This CDR3 is built from 13 residues. Per the germline V gene, CDR1 is MNHEY and CDR2 is SMNVEV (reference sequence). This CDR3 is CASSLYRHDEAFF. In DNA, the CDR3 is TGTGCCAGCAGTTTGTACAGACACGATGAAGCTTTCTTT.

V gene TRBV7-8 combines with J gene TRBJ2-1; TRBD1 matches at 8 bases. CDR1 is SGHVS, CDR2 FQNEAQ, per germline. This CDR3 comprises 16 residues. The trim removed 1 base at V and 2 bases at J, leaving 4 bases unmatched. CDR3 residues: CASSLGTGGPYNEQFF. The CDR3 nucleotides read TGTGCCAGCAGCTTAGGTACAGGGGGTCCCTACAATGAGCAGTTCTTC. Full variable domain (missing parts from reference TRBV7-8 and TRBJ2-1): GAGVSQSPRYKVAKRGQDVALRCDPISGHVSLFWYQQALGQGPEFLTYFQNEAQLDKSGLPSDRFFAERPEGSVSTLKIQRTQQEDSAVYLCASSLGTGGPYNEQFFGPGTRLTVL.

This clone was observed at least ten times. The same CDR3 arises from other DNA sequences in this sample as well. The rearrangement links TRBV25-1 to TRBJ1-2; D is ambiguous. The CDR3 runs to 12 residues. Per the germline V gene, CDR1 is MGHDK and CDR2 is SYGVNS. The V end was cut by 2 bases, the J end by 6 bases, with 7 bases between. The CDR3 loop is CASSEVRDGYTF. CDR3 coding DNA: TGTGCCAGCAGTGAAGTGCGGGATGGCTACACCTTC.

This clone was detected once. This chain connects TRBV5-4 to TRBJ2-3, with D hard to call. CDR1 and CDR2 (germline): SGHNT, YYREEE (reference sequence). The CDR3 length is 11 residues. With 8 bases removed from V and 4 bases from J, the gap between germline ends came to 8 bases. In DNA, the CDR3 is TGTGCCAGTCAGCAGGCAGATACGCAGTATTTT. It specifies CASQQADTQYF. The complete variable domain, with remaining parts taken from reference TRBV5-4 and TRBJ2-3, reads ETGVTQSPTHLIKTRGQQVTLRCSSQSGHNTVSWYQQALGQGPQFIFQYYREEENGRGNFPPRFSGLQFPNYSSELNVNALELDDSALYLCASQQADTQYFGPGTRLTVL.

The rearrangement joins TRBV11-2 to TRBJ2-5; TRBD2 matches 7 bases. This CDR3 is 18 amino acids long. After removal of 3 bases from V and 5 bases from J, the junction contained 18 bases not matched to a gene. Germline V gives CDR1 SGHAT, CDR2 FQNNGV. The CDR3 region is CASSLGGDLAEPWETQYF. The DNA of the CDR3 is TGTGCCAGCAGCTTGGGGGGGGATCTAGCGGAGCCCTGGGAGACCCAGTACTTC.

This chain joins TRBV27 and TRBJ1-2, with 7 bases that match TRBD1. J was trimmed by 5 bases and V by 6 bases; bases with no gene match: 3. Looked up from germline, CDR1 is MNHEY and CDR2 is SMNVEV (reference sequence). The CDR3 runs to 12 residues. As DNA, the CDR3 is TGTGCCAGCAGCCGGACAGGTTATGGCTACACCTTC. As protein: CASSRTGYGYTF.

With regard to this clone: The junction shows a germline mismatch at one end, possibly a read error. This sequence joins TRBV2 and TRBJ2-5; 14 bases match TRBD2. Germline-derived CDR1 and CDR2 are SNHLY and FYNNEI. The CDR3 covers 14 residues. The CDR3 nucleotides read TGTGCCAGCATTAGGGGGACTAGCGGGAGTACTGACAACTTC. It yields the protein CASIRGTSGSTDNF.

The V call is TRBV20-1, the J call TRBJ2-3; D is unclear. The germline V gene encodes CDR1 DFQATT and CDR2 SNEGSKA (reference sequence). The CDR3 extends over 10 amino acids. The CDR3 DNA reads as TGCAGCAGTGGCACAGATACGCAGTATTTT. The encoded protein is CSSGTDTQYF.

The chain couples TRBV15 to TRBJ1-1; 9 positions agree with TRBD1. J was trimmed by 3 bases and V by 0 bases; bases with no gene match: 8. The CDR3 has 17 amino acids. The V gene's germline CDR1 is LNHNV and CDR2 YYDKDF (reference sequence). The CDR3 here is CATSRDHTGQGYTEAFF. CDR3 nucleotide sequence: TGTGCCACCAGCAGAGATCATACTGGACAGGGGTACACTGAAGCTTTCTTT.

This clone was counted a few times. The V call is TRBV19, the J call TRBJ2-5; 7 nucleotides align to TRBD2. CDR1 is LNHDA, CDR2 SQIVND, per germline (reference sequence). The CDR3 sequence is 16 residues long. Unmatched junction bases numbered 10, after V lost 4 bases and J lost 2 bases. The CDR3 reads CASSTTAGVGQETQYF. For the CDR3, the DNA is TGTGCCAGTAGTACGACCGCGGGAGTGGGTCAAGAGACCCAGTACTTC.

The V call is TRBV30, the J call TRBJ1-2; D unresolved. CDR3 length: 14 amino acids. Trimming took off 0 bases at V and 4 bases at J, with 12 bases between the two ends. The germline gives CDR1 GTSNPN, CDR2 SVGIG (reference sequence). The CDR3 loop reads CAWSVLESGYGYTF. In DNA form, the CDR3 reads TGTGCCTGGAGTGTACTTGAGTCGGGCTATGGCTACACCTTC.

In this sample, this clone turned up once. The chain is built from TRBV5-6 and TRBJ2-1; possibly TRBD2 for D (6 bases). The ends were cut back, 1 base at V and 8 bases at J, with 10 bases in the middle. CDR3 length equals 13 residues. Germline lookup yields CDR1 SGHDT and CDR2 YYEEEE. The CDR3 DNA follows: TGTGCCAGCAGCTTGCTCCTAGCGTATGAGCAGTTCTTC. Its protein product is CASSLLLAYEQFF.

The rearrangement uses TRBV10-3 and TRBJ2-1, with a tentative D call TRBD1 (5 bases). This CDR3 spans 14 amino acids. V lost 1 base and J 9 bases, leaving 13 bases between the germline ends. Germline CDR1 reads ENHRY; CDR2 reads SYGVKD. CDR3 sequence: CAISELGQRGEQFF. DNA of the CDR3: TGTGCCATCAGTGAGTTGGGGCAGCGTGGTGAGCAGTTCTTC.

V usage is TRBV6-1 and J usage is TRBJ2-5, with TRBD2 matching 10 bases. This CDR3 region has 15 residues. Germline-derived CDR1 and CDR2 are MNHNS and SASEGT. V lost 6 bases and J lost 4; bases outside the gene matches: 8. The CDR3 here is CASRSAGGPGETQYF. CDR3 bases: TGTGCCAGCAGGTCAGCGGGAGGGCCGGGAGAGACCCAGTACTTC.

This chain connects TRBV5-1 to TRBJ1-6; D perhaps matches TRBD1 (6 bases). The CDR3 loop spans 16 amino acids. From germline, CDR1 is SGHRS and CDR2 YFSETQ. Trimming pared 6 bases from V and 0 bases from J, leaving 13 bases between. The CDR3 protein is CASTRDMSSYNSPLHF. The CDR3 nucleotides read TGCGCCAGCACAAGGGACATGAGCTCCTATAATTCACCCCTCCACTTT.

The chain joins TRBV7-6 to TRBJ1-1, with TRBD1 as a possible D gene (5 bases). The CDR3 has 14 amino acids. The V end lost 1 base, the J end lost 3 bases, and 9 bases lay between the germline ends. Germline V CDR1 and CDR2: SGHVS, FNYEAQ. CDR3 protein: CASSLDGGDTEAFF. In DNA, the CDR3 is TGTGCCAGCAGCTTAGATGGGGGGGACACTGAAGCTTTCTTT.

CDR3 sequence reads: CASSEALGTGKVYEQYF. As DNA, the CDR3 is TGTGCCAGCAGTGAAGCGCTCGGGACAGGGAAGGTCTACGAGCAGTACTTC. The genes are TRBV2 and TRBJ2-7, with 9 bases matching TRBD1. This CDR3 contains 17 residues. The ends lost 0 bases at V and 3 bases at J; junction bases unmatched: 9. Germline V gene sequence: CDR1 SNHLY, CDR2 FYNNEI.

The gene calls are TRBV12-5 and TRBJ2-5; 11 bases are shared with TRBD2. This CDR3 has 16 amino acids. J lost 4 bases, V lost 5 bases, and 9 bases had no gene match. The germline CDR1 and CDR2 sequences are LGHNT and FRNRAP. CDR3 DNA sequence: TGTGCTAGTGGTCCTCTTAGCGGGGGGGCTAGAGAGACCCAGTACTTC. This codes for CASGPLSGGARETQYF.

The chain carries TRBV4-2 and TRBJ1-4, with TRBD1 matching 12 bases. Per the germline V gene, CDR1 is LGHNA and CDR2 is YNFKEQ. Unmatched junction bases numbered 9, after V lost 0 bases and J lost 7 bases. The CDR3 has 18 residues. In DNA, the CDR3 is TGTGCCAGCAGCCAAGAGGGAGGGACAGGGGGCTGGGGTGAAAAACTGTTTTTT. It is translated as CASSQEGGTGGWGEKLFF.

As concerns this clone: The conserved closing phenylalanine or tryptophan is absent in this CDR3, likely reflecting a read error. This chain links TRBV5-1 with TRBJ2-7, with D possibly TRBD1 on 6 matching bases. The germline gives CDR1 SGHRS, CDR2 YFSETQ. Trimming stripped 4 bases from V and 5 bases from J, with 16 bases between. The CDR3 consists of 14 residues. The CDR3 sequence: CASSPRGGGDEQYL. Here the CDR3 DNA reads TGCGCCAGCAGCCCCCGCGGTGGGGGCGACGAGCAGTACCTC.

The chain combines TRBV4-1 with TRBJ1-3, with D uncertain. Trimming took 0 bases from V and 2 from J, leaving 8 bases between them. CDR1 is MGHRA and CDR2 is YSYEKL in the germline V gene. This CDR3 is built from 15 residues. CDR3 sequence (DNA): TGCGCCAGCAGCCAAGACTTGGGAGCTGGAAACACCATATATTTT. Protein sequence: CASSQDLGAGNTIYF.

This clone occurred a few times. The V call is TRBV14, the J call TRBJ2-2; 8 nucleotides match TRBD1. Germline V CDR1 and CDR2: SGHDN, FVKESK. This CDR3 has 14 residues. V lost 4 bases, J lost 5 bases, and 3 bases stayed unmatched. CDR3 protein: CASSPRTGTGELFF. For the CDR3, the DNA is TGTGCCAGCAGCCCCCGGACAGGGACCGGGGAGCTGTTTTTT.

J is TRBJ2-2 and V is TRBV4-3; weak D call: TRBD1 (5 bases). Germline values: CDR1 LGHNA, CDR2 YSLEER. The germline V and J ends were trimmed by 6 bases and 4 bases, with 12 bases remaining between them. This CDR3 has 14 amino acids. In nucleotides, the CDR3 is TGCGCCAGCAGGCAAACAGGTCTCACCGGGGAGCTGTTTTTT. This sequence encodes CASRQTGLTGELFF.

The chain employs TRBV12-5 and TRBJ2-1; 8 nucleotides match TRBD1. V was pared by 6 bases and J by 2 bases, with 3 bases of the junction left unmatched. The CDR3 has 14 residues. CDR1 LGHNT and CDR2 FRNRAP come from the germline V gene. The CDR3 spells CASGPGGTYNEQFF. For the CDR3, the DNA is TGTGCTAGTGGGCCAGGGGGCACCTACAATGAGCAGTTCTTC.